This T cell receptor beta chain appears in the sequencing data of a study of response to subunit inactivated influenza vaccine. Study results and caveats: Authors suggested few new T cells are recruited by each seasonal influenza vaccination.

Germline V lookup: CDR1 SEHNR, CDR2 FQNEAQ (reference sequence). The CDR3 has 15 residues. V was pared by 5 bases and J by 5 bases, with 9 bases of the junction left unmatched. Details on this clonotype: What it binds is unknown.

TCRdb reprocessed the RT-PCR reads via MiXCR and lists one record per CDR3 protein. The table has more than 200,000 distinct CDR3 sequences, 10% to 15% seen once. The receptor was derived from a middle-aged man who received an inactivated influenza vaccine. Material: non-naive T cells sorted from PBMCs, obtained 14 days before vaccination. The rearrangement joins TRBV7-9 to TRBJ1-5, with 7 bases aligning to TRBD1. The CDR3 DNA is TGTGCCAGCAGCCCCAGAGGGCAGGGGGATCAGCCCCAGCATTTT. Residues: CASSPRGQGDQPQHF. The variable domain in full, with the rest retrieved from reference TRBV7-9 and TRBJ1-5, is DTGVSQNPRHKITKRGQNVTFRCDPISEHNRLYWYRQTLGQGPEFLTYFQNEAQLEKSRLLSDRFSAERPKGSFSTLEIQRTEQGDSAMYLCASSPRGQGDQPQHFGDGTRLSIL.